The sequence of this T cell receptor (beta chain) was determined in a study of cytomegalovirus exposure and HLA in healthy donors. Study-wide background: As released early, the data held about 85 million unique TCRs from HLA-typed donors.

PCR used 60 Vbeta primers and 13 Jbeta primers. Profiling relied on immunoSEQ multiplex PCR, and the TCRdb table lists in-frame clones only, not all of them. The profile shows approximately 240,000 clones, roughly 91% of them singletons. The CDR3 covers 15 residues. Trimming shortened V by 2 bases and J by 1 base, and 11 bases separated the two germline ends. Germline-derived CDR1 and CDR2 are MNHEY and SMNVEV (reference sequence). The receptor was isolated from a woman younger than 30 in good health and CMV-seronegative. The chain recombines TRBV27 with TRBJ1-1, with D uncertain. The sequenced sample consisted of PBMCs. The CDR3 DNA reads as TGTGCCAGCAGTTTACGGGGTGTAGGGAACACTGAAGCTTTCTTT. It encodes CASSLRGVGNTEAFF.